A single sample is the source of the 19 T cell receptor beta chains below, sequenced in a study of shared clonotypes between healthy human individuals (dated by TCRdb to about 2020). Receptor libraries were prepared by the immunoSEQ multiplex PCR assay. Not all clones reach the TCRdb copy of this immuneACCESS table, which keeps in-frame sequences only. Checked studies attribute under half of the gap to unresolved V genes and leave the rest unexplained. The sample contains millions of clones, around 94% of them found a single time. Clones ranked in the top ten supply more than 0.12% of the sample. Sequencing used naive CD4+ T cells sorted from blood. The cell subset or site label here, explained by the study, means: CD45RA+ positively selected. Receptor source: a man aged 18 to 30 in good health.

The V and J genes are TRBV29-1 and TRBJ2-2; TRBD1 agrees at 10 bases. The CDR3 extends over 15 amino acids. The germline V gene encodes CDR1 SQVTM and CDR2 ANQGSEA. V dropped 0 bases and J dropped 7; count of bases not matched to a gene: 5. The DNA for the CDR3 is TGCAGCGTTGAAGATGACAGGGGGCTTGGCGGGGAGCTGTTTTTT. Translating it yields CSVEDDRGLGGELFF.

The V and J genes are TRBV19 and TRBJ1-5, with D unresolved. The V gene's germline CDR1 is LNHDA and CDR2 SQIVND (reference sequence). The CDR3 runs 15 residues. With 6 bases removed from V and 6 bases from J, the gap between germline ends came to 18 bases. In DNA, the CDR3 is TGTGCCAGTAGCCCATTGATCTCGGGGTCTCAGCCCCAGCATTTT. This codes for CASSPLISGSQPQHF.

V gene TRBV20-1 combines with J gene TRBJ1-2, with 8 bases identical to TRBD1. The V gene's germline CDR1 is DFQATT and CDR2 SNEGSKA (reference sequence). The CDR3 has 11 amino acids. The trim removed 7 bases at V and 7 bases at J, leaving 5 bases unmatched. The DNA of the CDR3 is TGCAGTGTTCGGACAGGGAGTGGCTACACCTTC. This translates into CSVRTGSGYTF.

Of note for this clone: The same CDR3 arises from other DNA sequences in this sample as well. V is TRBV7-9 and J is TRBJ2-3; TRBD2 matches at 7 bases. The CDR3 is made up of 14 amino acids. V trimming: 4 bases; J trimming: 2 bases; junction bases outside the gene matches: 3. CDR1 is SEHNR, CDR2 FQNEAQ, per germline (reference sequence). The CDR3 sequence is CASSSSGTTDTQYF. CDR3 coding DNA: TGTGCCAGCAGCTCCAGCGGGACCACAGATACGCAGTATTTT. Full variable domain (outside the CDR3, taken from reference TRBV7-9 and TRBJ2-3): DTGVSQNPRHKITKRGQNVTFRCDPISEHNRLYWYRQTLGQGPEFLTYFQNEAQLEKSRLLSDRFSAERPKGSFSTLEIQRTEQGDSAMYLCASSSSGTTDTQYFGPGTRLTVL.

V is TRBV7-2 and J is TRBJ2-2; tentative D call: TRBD2 (5 bases). V was cut by 1 base and J by 6 bases, with 6 bases left in between. Germline V gene data show CDR1 as SGHTA and CDR2 as FQGNSA. This CDR3 region has 13 residues. CDR3 DNA: TGTGCCAGCAGCTTAGTGGAGGCCGGGGAGCTGTTTTTT. Its translation is CASSLVEAGELFF.

This clone was seen only a few times. The rearrangement uses TRBV30 and TRBJ1-2; tentatively, D is TRBD1 (6 bases). The V gene lost 7 bases and the J gene lost 2 bases, with 8 bases spanning the gap. CDR3 length: 11 amino acids. Germline CDR1 GTSNPN, CDR2 SVGIG (reference sequence). The CDR3 coding sequence is TGTGCCTTAGGGGGGAACTATGGCTACACCTTC. Its protein product is CALGGNYGYTF. Full variable domain (rest looked up from reference TRBV30 and TRBJ1-2): SQTIHQWPATLVQPVGSPLSLECTVEGTSNPNLYWYRQAAGRGLQLLFYSVGIGQISSEVPQNLSASRPQDRQFILSSKKLLLSDSGFYLCALGGNYGYTFGSGTRLTVV.

This CDR3 reads CASSLGAGWNEQFF. CDR3 bases: TGCGCCAGCAGCTTGGGGGCGGGATGGAATGAGCAGTTCTTC. J is TRBJ2-1 and V is TRBV5-1; a possible D gene is TRBD2 (6 bases). This CDR3 is 14 amino acids long. The V and J ends lost 0 bases and 7 bases respectively, with 11 bases between them. CDR1 and CDR2 from the germline V gene are SGHRS and YFSETQ.

Concerning this clone: Other DNA sequences in the sample encode the same CDR3. The CDR3, as DNA: TGCGCCAGCAGCTTGGGACAGCCTTATGGCTACACCTTC. This codes for CASSLGQPYGYTF. V and J are TRBV5-1 and TRBJ1-2, with D tentatively TRBD1 (5 bases). This CDR3 has 13 amino acids. Germline CDR1 is SGHRS and CDR2 is YFSETQ. Trimming pared 0 bases from V and 5 bases from J, leaving 8 bases between.

The chain employs TRBV19 and TRBJ1-1; 11 bases match TRBD1. Trimming took 8 bases from V and 3 from J; bases not matched to a gene: 11. This CDR3 is 16 amino acids long. Germline CDR1 and CDR2: LNHDA and SQIVND (reference sequence). The CDR3: CASATNRDRGDTEAFF. The CDR3 DNA reads TGTGCCAGTGCAACAAACCGGGACAGGGGGGACACTGAAGCTTTCTTT.

This clone was seen just once. In nucleotides, the CDR3 is TGTGCCAGCAGCCGTGGACAGGGGGCAGGAGAGCAGTACTTC. This gives the protein CASSRGQGAGEQYF. This chain joins TRBV11-3 and TRBJ2-7; TRBD1 matches at 11 bases. The length of the CDR3 is 14 residues. The V gene's germline CDR1 is SGHNT and CDR2 YENEEA. The J segment lost 7 bases and the V segment lost 5 bases, leaving 7 bases of the junction unmatched.

CDR3 sequence reads: CAWSVQGSGEQFF. The DNA for the CDR3 is TGTGCCTGGAGTGTACAGGGTAGCGGTGAGCAGTTCTTC. The chain carries TRBV30 and TRBJ2-1; D may correspond to TRBD1 or TRBD2 (6 bases each). The length of the CDR3 is 13 residues. V was trimmed by 0 bases and J by 9 bases, leaving 12 bases between them. The germline gives CDR1 GTSNPN, CDR2 SVGIG (reference sequence).

The V call is TRBV18, the J call TRBJ2-3; possibly TRBD1 for D (6 bases). Trimming removed 5 bases from V and 2 bases from J, with 11 bases in between. Germline V gene data show CDR1 as KGHSH and CDR2 as LQKENI. The CDR3 is 14 amino acids. The CDR3 here is CASSATGITDTQYF. The CDR3 DNA sequence: TGTGCCAGCTCAGCGACAGGTATCACAGATACGCAGTATTTT.

The chain carries TRBV5-1 and TRBJ1-4, with unresolved D. Germline V gene sequence: CDR1 SGHRS, CDR2 YFSETQ. CDR3 length: 15 amino acids. V shed 0 bases and J shed 3 bases, with 9 bases lying between them. CDR3 protein: CASSLDGWPNEKLFF. Here the CDR3 DNA reads TGCGCCAGCAGCTTGGATGGGTGGCCTAATGAAAAACTGTTTTTT.

This clone was seen just once. The rearrangement uses TRBV10-2 and TRBJ2-3; 11 nucleotides match TRBD2. This CDR3 is built from 18 residues. Germline-derived CDR1 and CDR2 are WSHSY and SAAADI. V was clipped by 4 bases and J by 6 bases; unmatched bases: 15. CDR3 sequence reads: CASSVWASGRTLSDTQYF. The CDR3 DNA reads TGCGCCAGCAGTGTATGGGCTAGCGGGAGGACCCTTTCTGATACGCAGTATTTT.

The chain carries TRBV6-5 and TRBJ2-7; D is perhaps TRBD1 (6 bases). V was cut by 6 bases and J by 5 bases, with 17 bases left in between. This CDR3 comprises 14 residues. Germline CDR1 is MNHEY and CDR2 is SVGAGI. The CDR3 DNA reads TGTGCCAGCAGAGAGGCAGGGGTGGACAACGAGCAGTACTTC. Residues: CASREAGVDNEQYF.

With respect to this clone: This sample also contains other DNA sequences that code for the same CDR3. In DNA, the CDR3 is TGTGCCAGCAGTTTGTCAGGGGGGTCCTACGAGCAGTACTTC. Protein sequence: CASSLSGGSYEQYF. The J gene is TRBJ2-7, the V gene TRBV28; possible D gene TRBD1, 7 bases. Germline CDR1 and CDR2: MDHEN and SYDVKM. With 3 bases removed from V and 1 base from J, the gap between germline ends came to 10 bases. The CDR3 runs 14 residues. The variable domain in full, completed from reference TRBV28 and TRBJ2-7, reads DVKVTQSSRYLVKRTGEKVFLECVQDMDHENMFWYRQDPGLGLRLIYFSYDVKMKEKGDIPEGYSVSREKKERFSLILESASTNQTSMYLCASSLSGGSYEQYFGPGTRLTVT.

The V gene is TRBV18, the J gene TRBJ2-7, with 9 positions matching TRBD1. Germline V gene data show CDR1 as KGHSH and CDR2 as LQKENI. The J segment lost 5 bases and the V segment lost 2 bases, leaving 7 bases of the junction unmatched. The CDR3 covers 15 residues. CDR3 nucleotide sequence: TGTGCCAGCTCACCAACACAGGGGGCGCGGAACGAGCAGTACTTC. Protein: CASSPTQGARNEQYF.

The V call is TRBV2, the J call TRBJ2-7; D possibly matches TRBD1 or TRBD2 (5 bases each). The germline V gene encodes CDR1 SNHLY and CDR2 FYNNEI. V was trimmed by 4 bases and J by 2 bases, leaving 9 bases between them. This CDR3 comprises 13 residues. As DNA, the CDR3 is TGTGCCAGCAGTGGGGACCATACCTACGAGCAGTACTTC. Residues: CASSGDHTYEQYF.

CDR3 loop: CASSEFGSRMNTEAFF. In DNA, the CDR3 is TGTGCCAGCAGTGAATTTGGCAGCAGAATGAACACTGAAGCTTTCTTT. V and J are TRBV25-1 and TRBJ1-1; no reliable D call. The V gene's germline CDR1 is MGHDK and CDR2 SYGVNS. The CDR3 loop spans 16 amino acids. Trimming pared 1 base from V and 0 bases from J, leaving 12 bases between. The full variable domain, its missing parts supplied by reference TRBV25-1 and TRBJ1-1, is EADIYQTPRYLVIGTGKKITLECSQTMGHDKMYWYQQDPGMELHLIHYSYGVNSTEKGDLSSESTVSRIRTEHFPLTLESARPSHTSQYLCASSEFGSRMNTEAFFGQGTRLTVV.